What follows is one TCR beta chain and its context. Its specificity is unknown. This sample is part of a study of shared clonotypes between healthy human individuals. Germline V lookup: CDR1 SGHVS, CDR2 FQNEAQ. The length of the CDR3 is 14 residues. J was trimmed by 8 bases and V by 3 bases; bases with no gene match: 6. Per the authors' pipeline: Because ImmunoSEQ provided only junction sequences with no quality scores, the filtering differed. This table comes from immunoSEQ multiplex PCR, and its TCRdb copy is limited to in-frame clones, with some not included. The DNA was the basis for D and trimming; V, J and clone size are from that table. The sample holds some 1,900,000 clones, 85% to 95% seen once. Study outcomes and limitations: Sharing across a few donors was seen in 5% to 5.5% of naive CD4 clonotypes. The study found lower generation probabilities in non-shared clonotypes than in those shared by all four donors.

CD45RO-negative CD8 cells positively selected for CCR7 made up the naive population, which excluded terminally differentiated effector memory CD45RA+ cells. This chain links TRBV7-8 with TRBJ1-5, with 8 nucleotides matching TRBD1. Source material: naive CD8+ T cells sorted from blood. This clonotype originated in a man aged 18-30 years in good health. CDR3 region: CASSFTGGKEPQHF. The CDR3 DNA sequence: TGTGCCAGCAGCTTTACAGGGGGAAAGGAGCCCCAGCATTTT.